This record looks at one TCR beta chain sequence and its context. As yet, its antigen is unknown. The protocol was immunoSEQ multiplex PCR, while the TCRdb copy is restricted to in-frame clones and leaves out a portion. The table lists roughly 220,000 clones, 75% to 90% of them singletons, with around 15% in the top ten. The sample originates from a study of cytomegalovirus exposure and HLA in healthy donors. Study as a whole: A subsequent analysis reported that the 120 or so validation repertoires were produced on the same platform that had also been used for the roughly 670 first-cohort repertoires.

V lost 6 bases and J 5 bases, leaving 19 bases between the germline ends. CDR3 size: 16 residues. Germline CDR1 MNHNY, CDR2 SVGAGI (reference sequence). Study-wide results and limits: A later analysis found first-cohort TCR clusters tended to co-occur in the approximately 110 validation repertoires. Among TCR sequences, most were rare, though some public TCRs appeared in many donors. The study designated roughly 160 TCR beta chains cytomegalovirus-associated.

Sequencing was done on a sample of PBMCs. The genes are TRBV6-6 and TRBJ1-4; D is possibly TRBD1 (5 bases). The TCR sequence derives from a woman younger than 45 in good health and CMV-seropositive. CDR3 loop: CASRQGRGQQNEKLFF. Here the CDR3 DNA reads TGTGCCAGCAGACAAGGCCGCGGACAACAAAATGAAAAACTGTTTTTT.